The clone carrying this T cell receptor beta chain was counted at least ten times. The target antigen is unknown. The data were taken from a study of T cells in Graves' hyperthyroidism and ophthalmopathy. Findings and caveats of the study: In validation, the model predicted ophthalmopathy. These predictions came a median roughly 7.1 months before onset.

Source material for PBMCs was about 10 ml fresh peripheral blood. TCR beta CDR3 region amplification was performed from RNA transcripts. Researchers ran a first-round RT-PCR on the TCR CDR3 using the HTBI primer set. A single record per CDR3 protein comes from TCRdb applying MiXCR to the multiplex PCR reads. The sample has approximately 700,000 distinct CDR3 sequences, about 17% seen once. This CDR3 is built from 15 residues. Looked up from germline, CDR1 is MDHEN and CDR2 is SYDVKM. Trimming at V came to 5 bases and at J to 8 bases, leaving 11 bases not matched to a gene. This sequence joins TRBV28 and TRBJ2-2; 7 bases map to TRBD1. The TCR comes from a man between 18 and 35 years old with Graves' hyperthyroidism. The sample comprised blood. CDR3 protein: CASSAPTGSRGELFF. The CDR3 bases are TGTGCCAGCAGTGCGCCGACAGGGAGCAGGGGGGAGCTGTTTTTT.